One and the same sample provided the 11 T cell receptor beta chains below, sequenced in a study of T cell responses to AZD1222 COVID-19 vaccine. The method was immunoSEQ multiplex PCR; TCRdb's version includes in-frame clones alone and lacks a portion of them. The table lists about 150,000 clones, 90% to 95% of them singletons. The source material was peripheral blood, sampled on day 0 of AZD1222 vaccination. These receptors were collected from an adult in good health.

J is TRBJ2-3 and V is TRBV24-1; 8 bases agree with TRBD1. The CDR3 is 14 residues long. CDR1 and CDR2 from the germline V gene are KGHDR and SFDVKD. V lost 7 bases and J lost 2; bases outside the gene matches: 4. CDR3 amino acids: CATRDRATTDTQYF. The CDR3 DNA sequence: TGTGCCACCAGGGACAGGGCAACCACAGATACGCAGTATTTT.

This rearrangement joins TRBV6-5 to TRBJ2-7, with TRBD1 matching over 9 bases. Trimming at V came to 6 bases and at J to 3 bases, leaving 3 bases not matched to a gene. CDR3 length: 13 residues. The germline V gene has CDR1 MNHEY and CDR2 SVGAGI. DNA of the CDR3: TGTGCCAGCAGAGGGACAGGGAGCTACGAGCAGTACTTC. This gives the protein CASRGTGSYEQYF.

This chain links TRBV7-9 with TRBJ2-2; 9 bases are a match to TRBD2. Germline V lookup: CDR1 SEHNR, CDR2 FQNEAQ (reference sequence). This CDR3 contains 16 residues. V lost 1 base and J lost 2; bases outside the gene matches: 2. In DNA, the CDR3 is TGTGCCAGCAGCTTAGAGGGACTAGCTAACACCGGGGAGCTGTTTTTT. Translated: CASSLEGLANTGELFF.

The chain combines TRBV30 with TRBJ1-5, with D unresolved. Trimming removed 1 base from V and 7 bases from J, with 14 bases in between. This CDR3 spans 14 amino acids. Germline CDR1 and CDR2: GTSNPN and SVGIG (reference sequence). CDR3 protein: CAWSAHAGGQPQHF. The CDR3 DNA sequence: TGTGCCTGGAGTGCCCACGCGGGCGGACAGCCCCAGCATTTT.

CDR3 in DNA: TGTGCCAGCGAACCCACTCGGGCCGGGGAGCTGTTTTTT. Its protein product is CASEPTRAGELFF. V and J are TRBV6-5 and TRBJ2-2; D uncertain. The CDR3 is 13 amino acids. CDR1 and CDR2 from the germline V gene are MNHEY and SVGAGI. Between the trimmed V and J ends, which lost 8 bases and 6 bases, there was a span of 13 bases.

V is TRBV6-5 and J is TRBJ1-2; the match to TRBD1 covers 8 bases. Germline values: CDR1 MNHEY, CDR2 SVGAGI. The J segment lost 8 bases and the V segment lost 6 bases, leaving 5 bases of the junction unmatched. The CDR3 sequence is 12 residues long. The CDR3 bases are TGTGCCAGCAGGTCGACAGGGGAGGGCTACACCTTC. Encoded protein: CASRSTGEGYTF.

The V call is TRBV18, the J call TRBJ1-2; D uncertain. Germline values: CDR1 KGHSH, CDR2 LQKENI. V was pared by 2 bases and J by 0 bases, with 13 bases between. CDR3 length: 16 amino acids. The CDR3 nucleotides are TGTGCCAGCTCACCATCCCGGACCGCCGCTAACTATGGCTACACCTTC. Translating gives CASSPSRTAANYGYTF. The whole variable domain, remainder taken from reference TRBV18 and TRBJ1-2, is NAGVMQNPRHLVRRRGQEARLRCSPMKGHSHVYWYRQLPEEGLKFMVYLQKENIIDESGMPKERFSAEFPKEGPSILRIQQVVRGDSAAYFCASSPSRTAANYGYTFGSGTRLTVV.

V usage is TRBV19 and J usage is TRBJ2-3; D unresolved. The germline V gene encodes CDR1 LNHDA and CDR2 SQIVND (reference sequence). The CDR3 runs 11 residues. Trimming removed 6 bases at V and 3 bases at J, with 4 bases between. Written as DNA, the CDR3 is TGTGCCAGTAGGCAGACAGATACGCAGTATTTT. Translated, it gives CASRQTDTQYF.

The rearrangement links TRBV7-8 to TRBJ1-3; 8 nucleotides align to TRBD1. Germline trimming cut 3 bases from V and 1 base from J; bases unmatched to any gene: 2. The CDR3 consists of 15 residues. CDR1 is SGHVS and CDR2 is FQNEAQ in the germline V gene. CDR3 DNA: TGTGCCAGCAGCTTGGGGACAGGATCTGGAAACACCATATATTTT. Translation gives CASSLGTGSGNTIYF.

The chain carries TRBV19 and TRBJ2-7, with D possibly matching TRBD2 (6 bases). Trimming stripped 0 bases from V and 0 bases from J, with 9 bases between. The germline CDR1 and CDR2 sequences are LNHDA and SQIVND (reference sequence). This CDR3 is built from 15 residues. The CDR3 bases are TGTGCCAGTAGTATAGAGCGGGATATCTCCTACGAGCAGTACTTC. This translates into CASSIERDISYEQYF.

This clone was detected only once. This chain connects TRBV10-1 to TRBJ1-3; D is perhaps TRBD1 (6 bases). Germline V gives CDR1 WNHNN, CDR2 SYGVQD (reference sequence). The CDR3 loop spans 13 amino acids. Trimming left V 4 bases short and J 4 bases short, with 8 bases between. The CDR3 is CASSVTGGNTIYF. For the CDR3, the DNA is TGCGCCAGCAGTGTAACAGGGGGAAACACCATATATTTT.